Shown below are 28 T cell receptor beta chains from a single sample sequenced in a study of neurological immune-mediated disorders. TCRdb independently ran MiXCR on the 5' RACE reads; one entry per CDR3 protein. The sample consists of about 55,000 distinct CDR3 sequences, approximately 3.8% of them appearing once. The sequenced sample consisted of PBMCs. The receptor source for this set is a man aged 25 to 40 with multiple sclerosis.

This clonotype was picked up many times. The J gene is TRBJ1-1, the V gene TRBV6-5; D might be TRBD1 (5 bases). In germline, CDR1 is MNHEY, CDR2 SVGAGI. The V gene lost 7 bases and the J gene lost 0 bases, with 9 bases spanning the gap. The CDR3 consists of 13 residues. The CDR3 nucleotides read TGTGCCAGCACTTTACAGGTGAACACTGAAGCTTTCTTT. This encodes CASTLQVNTEAFF.

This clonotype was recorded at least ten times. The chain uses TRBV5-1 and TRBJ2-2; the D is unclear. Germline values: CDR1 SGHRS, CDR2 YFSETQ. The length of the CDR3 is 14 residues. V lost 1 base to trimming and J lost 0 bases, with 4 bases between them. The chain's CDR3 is CASSLTANTGELFF. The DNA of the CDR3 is TGCGCCAGCAGCTTGACGGCGAACACCGGGGAGCTGTTTTTT.

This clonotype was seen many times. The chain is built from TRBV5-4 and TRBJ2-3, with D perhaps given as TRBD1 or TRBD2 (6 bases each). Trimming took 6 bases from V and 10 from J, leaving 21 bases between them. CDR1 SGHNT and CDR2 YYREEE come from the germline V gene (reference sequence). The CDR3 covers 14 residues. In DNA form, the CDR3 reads TGTGCCAGCACCCTAACGGGGCTTAGGGGGGCGCAGTATTTT. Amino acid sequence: CASTLTGLRGAQYF.

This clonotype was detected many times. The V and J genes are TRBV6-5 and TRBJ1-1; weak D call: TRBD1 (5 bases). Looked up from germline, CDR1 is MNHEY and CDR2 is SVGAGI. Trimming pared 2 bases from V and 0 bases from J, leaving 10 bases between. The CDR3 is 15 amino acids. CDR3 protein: CASSYVGGLNTEAFF. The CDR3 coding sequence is TGTGCCAGCAGTTACGTTGGGGGTTTGAACACTGAAGCTTTCTTT.

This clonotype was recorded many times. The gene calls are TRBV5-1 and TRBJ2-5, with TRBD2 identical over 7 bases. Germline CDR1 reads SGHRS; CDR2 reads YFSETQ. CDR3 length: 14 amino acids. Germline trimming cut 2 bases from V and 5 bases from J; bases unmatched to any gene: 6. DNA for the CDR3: TGCGCCAGCAGCTTAGCGGGACGTTCCGAGACCCAGTACTTC. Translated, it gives CASSLAGRSETQYF.

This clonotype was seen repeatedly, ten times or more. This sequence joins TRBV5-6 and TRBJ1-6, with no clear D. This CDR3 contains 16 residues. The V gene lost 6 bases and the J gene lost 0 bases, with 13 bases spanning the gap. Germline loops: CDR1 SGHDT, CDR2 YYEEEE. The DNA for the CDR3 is TGTGCCAGCACCTCGCGTGAGAGCTCCTATAATTCACCCCTCCACTTT. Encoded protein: CASTSRESSYNSPLHF.

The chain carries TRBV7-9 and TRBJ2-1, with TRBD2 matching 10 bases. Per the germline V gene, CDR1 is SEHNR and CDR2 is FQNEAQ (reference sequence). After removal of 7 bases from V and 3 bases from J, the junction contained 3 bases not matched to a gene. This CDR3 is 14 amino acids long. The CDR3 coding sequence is TGTGCCAGCACCGGGACTAGCGTCTACAATGAGCAGTTCTTC. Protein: CASTGTSVYNEQFF.

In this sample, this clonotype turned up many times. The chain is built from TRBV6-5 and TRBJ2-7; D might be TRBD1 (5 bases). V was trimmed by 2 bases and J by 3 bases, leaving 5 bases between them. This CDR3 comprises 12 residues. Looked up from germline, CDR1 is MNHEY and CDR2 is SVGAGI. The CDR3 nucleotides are TGTGCCAGCAGTTACGACAGCTACGAGCAGTACTTC. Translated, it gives CASSYDSYEQYF.

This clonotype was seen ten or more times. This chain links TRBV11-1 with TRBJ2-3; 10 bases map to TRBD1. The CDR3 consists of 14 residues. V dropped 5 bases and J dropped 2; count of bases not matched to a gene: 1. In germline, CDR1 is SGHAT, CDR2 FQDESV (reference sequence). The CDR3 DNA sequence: TGTGCCAGCAGCGGGACAGGGGTCACAGATACGCAGTATTTT. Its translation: CASSGTGVTDTQYF.

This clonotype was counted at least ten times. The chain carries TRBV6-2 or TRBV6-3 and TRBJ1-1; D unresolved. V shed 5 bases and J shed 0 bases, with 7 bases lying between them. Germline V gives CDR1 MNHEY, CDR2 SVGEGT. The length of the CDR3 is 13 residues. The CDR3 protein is CASSTSVNTEAFF. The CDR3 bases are TGTGCCAGCAGTACTTCAGTGAACACTGAAGCTTTCTTT.

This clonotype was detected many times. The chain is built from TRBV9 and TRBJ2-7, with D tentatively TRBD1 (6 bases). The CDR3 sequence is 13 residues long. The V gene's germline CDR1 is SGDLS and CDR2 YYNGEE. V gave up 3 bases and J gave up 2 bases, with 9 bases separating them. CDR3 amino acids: CASSGDTTYEQYF. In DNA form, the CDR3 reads TGTGCCAGCAGCGGGGACACCACCTACGAGCAGTACTTC.

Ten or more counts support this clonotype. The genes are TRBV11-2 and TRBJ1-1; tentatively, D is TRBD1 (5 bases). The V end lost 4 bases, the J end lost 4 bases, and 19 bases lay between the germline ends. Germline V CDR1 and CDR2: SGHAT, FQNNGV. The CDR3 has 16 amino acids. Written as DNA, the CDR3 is TGTGCCAGCAGCTCAACTAGCAGGGATGGAGTCACTGAAGCTTTCTTT. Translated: CASSSTSRDGVTEAFF.

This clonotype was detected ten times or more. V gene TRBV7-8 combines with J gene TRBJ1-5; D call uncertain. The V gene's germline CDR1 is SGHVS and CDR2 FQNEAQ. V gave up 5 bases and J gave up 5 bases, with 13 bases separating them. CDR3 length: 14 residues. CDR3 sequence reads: CASSPFAVDQPQHF. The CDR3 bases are TGTGCCAGCAGCCCGTTCGCAGTGGATCAGCCCCAGCATTTT.

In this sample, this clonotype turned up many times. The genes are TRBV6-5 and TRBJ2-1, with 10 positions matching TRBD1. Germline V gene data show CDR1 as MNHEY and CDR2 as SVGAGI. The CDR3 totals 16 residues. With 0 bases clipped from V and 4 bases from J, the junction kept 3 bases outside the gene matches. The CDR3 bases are TGTGCCAGCAGTTACTCGGCGGGACAGGGGTACAATGAGCAGTTCTTC. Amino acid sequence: CASSYSAGQGYNEQFF.

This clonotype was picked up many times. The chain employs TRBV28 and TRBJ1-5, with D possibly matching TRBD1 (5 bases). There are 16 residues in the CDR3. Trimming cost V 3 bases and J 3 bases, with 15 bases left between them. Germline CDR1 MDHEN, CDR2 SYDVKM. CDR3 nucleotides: TGTGCCAGCAGTTTTCGTAGACAGAGACTCAATCAGCCCCAGCATTTT. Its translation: CASSFRRQRLNQPQHF.

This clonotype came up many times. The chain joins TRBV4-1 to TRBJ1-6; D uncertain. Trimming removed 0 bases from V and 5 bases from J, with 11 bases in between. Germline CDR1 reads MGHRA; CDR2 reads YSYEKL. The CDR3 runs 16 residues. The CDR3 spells CASSQDPRADNSPLHF. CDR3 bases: TGCGCCAGCAGCCAAGATCCAAGGGCGGATAATTCACCCCTCCACTTT.

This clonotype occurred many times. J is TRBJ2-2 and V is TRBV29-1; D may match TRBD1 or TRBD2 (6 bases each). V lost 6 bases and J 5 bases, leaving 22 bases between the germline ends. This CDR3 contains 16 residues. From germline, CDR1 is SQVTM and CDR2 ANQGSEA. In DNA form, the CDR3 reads TGCAGCGTGGGGGGACCGACAGGATGGACGACCGGGGAGCTGTTTTTT. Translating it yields CSVGGPTGWTTGELFF.

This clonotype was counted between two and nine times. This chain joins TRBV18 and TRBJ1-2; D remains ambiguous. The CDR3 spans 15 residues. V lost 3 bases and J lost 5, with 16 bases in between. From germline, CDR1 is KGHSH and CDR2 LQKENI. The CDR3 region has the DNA TGTGCCAGCTCACCCTTCGGTGCGGACTGGTATGGCTACACCTTC. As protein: CASSPFGADWYGYTF.

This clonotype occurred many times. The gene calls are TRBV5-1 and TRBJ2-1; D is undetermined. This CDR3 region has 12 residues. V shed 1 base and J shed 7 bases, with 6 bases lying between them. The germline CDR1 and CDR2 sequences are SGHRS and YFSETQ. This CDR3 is CASSLFRNEQFF. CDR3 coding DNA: TGCGCCAGCAGCTTGTTCAGAAATGAGCAGTTCTTC.

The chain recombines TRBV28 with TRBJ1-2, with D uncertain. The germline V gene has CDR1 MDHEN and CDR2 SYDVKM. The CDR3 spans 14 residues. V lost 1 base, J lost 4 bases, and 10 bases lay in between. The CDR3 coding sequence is TGTGCCAGCAGTTTATCGGCAGTAGTCTATGGCTACACCTTC. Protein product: CASSLSAVVYGYTF.

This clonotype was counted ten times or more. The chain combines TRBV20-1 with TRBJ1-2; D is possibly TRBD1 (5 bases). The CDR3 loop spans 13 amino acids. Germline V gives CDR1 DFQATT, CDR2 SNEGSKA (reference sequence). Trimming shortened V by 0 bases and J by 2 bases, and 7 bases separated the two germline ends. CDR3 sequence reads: CSARDDSNYGYTF. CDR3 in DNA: TGCAGTGCTAGAGACGACAGCAACTATGGCTACACCTTC.

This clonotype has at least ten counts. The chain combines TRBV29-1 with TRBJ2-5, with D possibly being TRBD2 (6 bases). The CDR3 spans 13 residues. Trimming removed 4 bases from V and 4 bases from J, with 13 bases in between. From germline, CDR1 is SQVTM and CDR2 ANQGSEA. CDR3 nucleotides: TGCAGCGTTGTAGGGAGGAACCCAGAGACCCAGTACTTC. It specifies CSVVGRNPETQYF.

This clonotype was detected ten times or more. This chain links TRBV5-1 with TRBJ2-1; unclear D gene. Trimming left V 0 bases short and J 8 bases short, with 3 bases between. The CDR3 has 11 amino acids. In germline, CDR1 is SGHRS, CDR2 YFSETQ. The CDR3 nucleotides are TGCGCCAGCAGCTTGGCGGATGAGCAGTTCTTC. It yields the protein CASSLADEQFF.

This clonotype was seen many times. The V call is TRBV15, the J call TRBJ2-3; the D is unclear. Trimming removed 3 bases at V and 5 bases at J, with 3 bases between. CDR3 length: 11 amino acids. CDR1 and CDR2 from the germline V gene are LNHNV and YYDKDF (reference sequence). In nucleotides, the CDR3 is TGTGCCACCAGCAGTAGAGATACGCAGTATTTT. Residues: CATSSRDTQYF.

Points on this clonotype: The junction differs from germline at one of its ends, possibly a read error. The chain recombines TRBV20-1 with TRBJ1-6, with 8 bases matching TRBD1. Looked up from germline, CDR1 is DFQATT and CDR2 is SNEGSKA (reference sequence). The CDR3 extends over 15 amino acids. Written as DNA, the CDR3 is TGCAGTGCTAGTCTGACAGGGGCCAGGGATTCACCCCTCAACTTT. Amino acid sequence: CSASLTGARDSPLNF.

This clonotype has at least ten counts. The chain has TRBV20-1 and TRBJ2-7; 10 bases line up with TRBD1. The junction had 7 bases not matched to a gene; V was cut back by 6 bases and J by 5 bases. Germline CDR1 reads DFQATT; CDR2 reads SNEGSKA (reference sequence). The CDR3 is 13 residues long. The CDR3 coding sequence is TGCAGTGCATCCGGGACAGGGGTCAACGAGCAGTACTTC. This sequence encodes CSASGTGVNEQYF.

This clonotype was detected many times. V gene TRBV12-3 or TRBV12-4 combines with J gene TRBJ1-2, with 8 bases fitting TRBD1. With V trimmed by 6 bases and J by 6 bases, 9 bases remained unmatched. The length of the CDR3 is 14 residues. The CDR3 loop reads CASSRKGQGNGYTF. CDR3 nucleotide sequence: TGTGCCAGCAGCCGTAAAGGACAGGGCAATGGCTACACCTTC.

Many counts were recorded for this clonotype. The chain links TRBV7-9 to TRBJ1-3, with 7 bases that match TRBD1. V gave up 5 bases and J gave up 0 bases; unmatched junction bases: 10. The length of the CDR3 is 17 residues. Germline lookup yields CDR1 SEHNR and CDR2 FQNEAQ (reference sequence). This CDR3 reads CASSPRDRESSGNTIYF. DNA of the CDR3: TGTGCCAGCAGCCCCCGGGACAGAGAGTCCTCTGGAAACACCATATATTTT.